This passage covers 11 T cell receptor beta chains from one sample sequenced in a study of shared clonotypes between healthy human individuals. Assay: immunoSEQ multiplex PCR; the TCRdb copy retains only in-frame clones and omits some. Of about 2.4 million clones in the sample, 93% were seen once. Sequencing input: naive CD4+ T cells from PBMCs. Specified subset: CD45RA+ positively selected. These receptors were obtained from a man aged 18 to 35 in good health. Some clones in this sample may be carry-over from other donors' samples.

The chain joins TRBV5-1 to TRBJ2-1, with D possibly TRBD1 on 5 matching bases. This CDR3 comprises 14 residues. Germline CDR1 is SGHRS and CDR2 is YFSETQ. Trimming removed 6 bases at V and 7 bases at J, with 17 bases between. The DNA of the CDR3 is TGCGCCAGCAAGTGGGGCAGGTTCGTAAATGAGCAGTTCTTC. Its protein product is CASKWGRFVNEQFF. Variable domain in full (rest from reference TRBV5-1 and TRBJ2-1): KAGVTQTPRYLIKTRGQQVTLSCSPISGHRSVSWYQQTPGQGLQFLFEYFSETQRNKGNFPGRFSGRQFSNSRSEMNVSTLELGDSALYLCASKWGRFVNEQFFGPGTRLTVL.

The CDR3, as DNA: TGCAGCGTGAGGGGGACTTTCCCTTATGGCTACACCTTC. It encodes CSVRGTFPYGYTF. The V gene is TRBV29-1, the J gene TRBJ1-2, with D maybe TRBD1 (6 bases). The germline CDR1 and CDR2 sequences are SQVTM and ANQGSEA. This CDR3 has 13 amino acids. Trimming took off 6 bases at V and 5 bases at J, with 16 bases between the two ends. The variable domain in full, with the rest retrieved from reference TRBV29-1 and TRBJ1-2, is SAVISQKPSRDICQRGTSLTIQCQVDSQVTMMFWYRQQPGQSLTLIATANQGSEATYESGFVIDKFPISRPNLTFSTLTVSNMSPEDSSIYLCSVRGTFPYGYTFGSGTRLTVV.

The chain carries TRBV28 and TRBJ2-6, with D tentatively TRBD1 or TRBD2 (5 bases each). Germline V gene data show CDR1 as MDHEN and CDR2 as SYDVKM. CDR3 length: 17 amino acids. The ends were cut back, 2 bases at V and 0 bases at J, with 11 bases in the middle. Here the CDR3 DNA reads TGTGCCAGCAGTTTAGCAGGGAGAGTCTCTGGGGCCAACGTCCTGACTTTC. Translation: CASSLAGRVSGANVLTF.

This clone was seen a single time. This chain links TRBV5-4 with TRBJ1-2; D is undetermined. Germline V gives CDR1 SGHNT, CDR2 YYREEE (reference sequence). This CDR3 contains 14 residues. Trimming removed 1 base at V and 0 bases at J, with 7 bases between. The CDR3, as DNA: TGTGCCAGCAGCTTGTTGAGCGCTAACTATGGCTACACCTTC. Its protein is CASSLLSANYGYTF.

The CDR3 sequence: CASSEDRGQIAETQYF. The CDR3 region has the DNA TGTGCCAGCAGTGAAGACAGAGGACAGATAGCCGAGACCCAGTACTTC. The rearrangement joins TRBV6-1 to TRBJ2-5; D possibly corresponds to TRBD1 (6 bases). V was shortened by 1 base and J by 5 bases, with 17 bases between the two germline ends. This CDR3 is built from 16 residues. Germline values: CDR1 MNHNS, CDR2 SASEGT.

The chain is built from TRBV18 and TRBJ1-1, with 11 bases fitting TRBD1. Germline V CDR1 and CDR2: KGHSH, LQKENI. CDR3 length: 14 amino acids. V shed 6 bases and J 8 bases; nucleotides not matched to a gene: 8. CDR3 nucleotides: TGTGCCAGCTCCTCAAGGGACAGGGGGGCCGAAGCTTTCTTT. Residues: CASSSRDRGAEAFF. Supplemented by reference TRBV18 and TRBJ1-1, the full variable domain reads NAGVMQNPRHLVRRRGQEARLRCSPMKGHSHVYWYRQLPEEGLKFMVYLQKENIIDESGMPKERFSAEFPKEGPSILRIQQVVRGDSAAYFCASSSRDRGAEAFFGQGTRLTVV.

The CDR3 nucleotides read TGCGCCAGCAGCTTGGATTCTTCCGGGATGATCTCTGGAAACACCATATATTTT. It specifies CASSLDSSGMISGNTIYF. The chain uses TRBV5-1 and TRBJ1-3, with no clear D. Germline V CDR1 and CDR2: SGHRS, YFSETQ. Trimming shortened V by 0 bases and J by 0 bases, and 16 bases separated the two germline ends. This CDR3 is built from 18 residues.

V and J are TRBV7-8 and TRBJ1-2; 11 bases fit TRBD1. Trimming removed 0 bases from V and 4 bases from J; junction bases left unmatched: 4. Germline CDR1 SGHVS, CDR2 FQNEAQ. The CDR3 length is 16 residues. CDR3 protein: CASSLAYGQGAYGYTF. DNA of the CDR3: TGTGCCAGCAGCTTAGCCTACGGACAGGGGGCCTATGGCTACACCTTC. The full variable domain, in which reference TRBV7-8 and TRBJ1-2 provide the parts outside the CDR3, is GAGVSQSPRYKVAKRGQDVALRCDPISGHVSLFWYQQALGQGPEFLTYFQNEAQLDKSGLPSDRFFAERPEGSVSTLKIQRTQQEDSAVYLCASSLAYGQGAYGYTFGSGTRLTVV.

This sequence joins TRBV19 and TRBJ1-5; the match to TRBD1 covers 8 bases. This CDR3 has 15 residues. Germline V CDR1 and CDR2: LNHDA, SQIVND (reference sequence). Trimming at V came to 4 bases and at J to 6 bases, leaving 8 bases not matched to a gene. The CDR3, as DNA: TGTGCCAGTAGTACCCAGACAGGGGTGGGTCAGCCCCAGCATTTT. Its translation: CASSTQTGVGQPQHF.

The CDR3 region has the DNA TGTGCCAGCAGTTTAGGTGCAGGGGTCCTAGCGGGATTCCCTTACAATGAGCAGTTCTTC. It codes for CASSLGAGVLAGFPYNEQFF. The chain employs TRBV28 and TRBJ2-1; TRBD2 matches at 9 bases. V was pared by 2 bases and J by 4 bases, with 18 bases of the junction left unmatched. Germline CDR1 and CDR2: MDHEN and SYDVKM. This CDR3 contains 20 residues.

The V gene is TRBV7-9, the J gene TRBJ2-7, with D possibly being TRBD2 (6 bases). Germline CDR1 is SEHNR and CDR2 is FQNEAQ (reference sequence). The CDR3 has 15 amino acids. Trimming took off 5 bases at V and 0 bases at J, with 14 bases between the two ends. The CDR3 reads CASSKEGLTSYEQYF. Here the CDR3 DNA reads TGTGCCAGCAGCAAAGAGGGACTGACCTCCTACGAGCAGTACTTC.